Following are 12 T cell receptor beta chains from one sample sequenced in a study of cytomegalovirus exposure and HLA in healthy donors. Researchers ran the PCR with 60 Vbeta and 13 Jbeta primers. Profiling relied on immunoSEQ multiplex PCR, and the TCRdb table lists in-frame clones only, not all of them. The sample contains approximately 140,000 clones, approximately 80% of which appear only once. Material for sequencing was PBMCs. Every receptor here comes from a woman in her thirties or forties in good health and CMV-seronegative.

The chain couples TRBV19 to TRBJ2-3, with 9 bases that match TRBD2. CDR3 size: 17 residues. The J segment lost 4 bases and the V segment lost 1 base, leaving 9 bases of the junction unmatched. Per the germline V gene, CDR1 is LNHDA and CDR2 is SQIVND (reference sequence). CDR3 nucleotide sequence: TGTGCCAGTAGTATAGTTCCGGGCGGGAGGGCCCCAGATACGCAGTATTTT. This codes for CASSIVPGGRAPDTQYF. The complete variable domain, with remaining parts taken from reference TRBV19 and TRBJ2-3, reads DGGITQSPKYLFRKEGQNVTLSCEQNLNHDAMYWYRQDPGQGLRLIYYSQIVNDFQKGDIAEGYSVSREKKESFPLTVTSAQKNPTAFYLCASSIVPGGRAPDTQYFGPGTRLTVL.

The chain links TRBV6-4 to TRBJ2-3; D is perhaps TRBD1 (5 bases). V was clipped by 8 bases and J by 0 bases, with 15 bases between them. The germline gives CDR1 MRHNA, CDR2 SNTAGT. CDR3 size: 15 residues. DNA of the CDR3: TGTGCCAGCGACAGACTGACGTCTAGCACAGATACGCAGTATTTT. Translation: CASDRLTSSTDTQYF.

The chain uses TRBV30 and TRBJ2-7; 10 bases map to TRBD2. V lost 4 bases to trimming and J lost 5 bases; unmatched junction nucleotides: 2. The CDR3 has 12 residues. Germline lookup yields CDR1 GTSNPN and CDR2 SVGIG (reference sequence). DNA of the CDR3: TGTGCCTGGACTAGCGGGGGAAACGAGCAGTACTTC. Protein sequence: CAWTSGGNEQYF.

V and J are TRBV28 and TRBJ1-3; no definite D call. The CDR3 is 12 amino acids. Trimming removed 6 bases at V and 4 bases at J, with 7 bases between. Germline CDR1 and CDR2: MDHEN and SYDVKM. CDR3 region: CASRNKGNTIYF. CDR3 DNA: TGTGCCAGCAGGAACAAAGGAAACACCATATATTTT.

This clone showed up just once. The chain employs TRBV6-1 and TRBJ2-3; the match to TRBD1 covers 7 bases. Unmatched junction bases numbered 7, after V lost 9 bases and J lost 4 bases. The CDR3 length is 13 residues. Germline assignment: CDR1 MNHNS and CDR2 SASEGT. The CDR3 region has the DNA TGTGCCAGTAGGGTACAGGGGTCAGATACGCAGTATTTT. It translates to CASRVQGSDTQYF.

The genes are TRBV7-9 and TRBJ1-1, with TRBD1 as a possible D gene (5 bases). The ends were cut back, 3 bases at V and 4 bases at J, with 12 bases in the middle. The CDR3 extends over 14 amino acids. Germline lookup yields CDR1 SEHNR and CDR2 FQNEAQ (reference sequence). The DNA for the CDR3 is TGTGCCAGCAGCTTTAATAGGGGTGGCACTGAAGCTTTCTTT. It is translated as CASSFNRGGTEAFF.

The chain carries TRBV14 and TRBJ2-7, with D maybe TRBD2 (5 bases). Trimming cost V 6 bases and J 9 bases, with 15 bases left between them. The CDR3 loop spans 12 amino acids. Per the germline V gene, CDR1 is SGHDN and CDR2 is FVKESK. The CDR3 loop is CASRLGGSGQYF. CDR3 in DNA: TGTGCCAGCAGGCTGGGCGGGTCGGGGCAGTACTTC.

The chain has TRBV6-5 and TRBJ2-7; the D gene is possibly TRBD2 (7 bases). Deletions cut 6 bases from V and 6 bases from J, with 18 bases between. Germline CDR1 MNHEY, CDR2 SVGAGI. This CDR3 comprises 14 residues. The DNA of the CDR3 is TGTGCCAGCAGCAGAAGCTTGGGGGGGCTCGAGCAGTACTTC. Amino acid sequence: CASSRSLGGLEQYF.

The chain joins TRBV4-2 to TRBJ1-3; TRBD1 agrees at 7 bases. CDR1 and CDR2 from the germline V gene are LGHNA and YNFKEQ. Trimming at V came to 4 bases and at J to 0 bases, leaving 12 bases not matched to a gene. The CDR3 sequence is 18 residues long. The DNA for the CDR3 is TGTGCCAGCAGCCGCGGACAGGCTCGGGGTCCCTCTGGAAACACCATATATTTT. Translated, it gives CASSRGQARGPSGNTIYF.

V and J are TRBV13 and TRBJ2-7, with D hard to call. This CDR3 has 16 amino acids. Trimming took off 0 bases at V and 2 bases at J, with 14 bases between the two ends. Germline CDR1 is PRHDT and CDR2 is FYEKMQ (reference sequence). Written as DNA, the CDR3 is TGTGCCAGCAGCTTAGGCTCTCGACTCAGAACCTACGAGCAGTACTTC. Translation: CASSLGSRLRTYEQYF.

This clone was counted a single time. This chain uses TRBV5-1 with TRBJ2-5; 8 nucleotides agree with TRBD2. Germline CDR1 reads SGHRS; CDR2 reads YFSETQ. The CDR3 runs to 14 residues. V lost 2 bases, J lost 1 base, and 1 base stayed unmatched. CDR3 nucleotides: TGCGCCAGCAGCTTACTAGCGGTCCAAGAGACCCAGTACTTC. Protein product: CASSLLAVQETQYF. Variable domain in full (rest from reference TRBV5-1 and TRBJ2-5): KAGVTQTPRYLIKTRGQQVTLSCSPISGHRSVSWYQQTPGQGLQFLFEYFSETQRNKGNFPGRFSGRQFSNSRSEMNVSTLELGDSALYLCASSLLAVQETQYFGPGTRLLVL.

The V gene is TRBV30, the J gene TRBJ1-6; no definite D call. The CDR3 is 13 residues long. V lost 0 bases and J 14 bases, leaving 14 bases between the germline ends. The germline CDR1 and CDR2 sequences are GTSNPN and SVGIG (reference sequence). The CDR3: CAWSVNARNTLHF. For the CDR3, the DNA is TGTGCCTGGAGTGTTAACGCCCGCAACACCCTCCACTTT.